This T cell receptor beta chain stems from a study of T cell repertoires in cytomegalovirus infection. TCRdb recomputed calls from the reads with MiXCR, one row per CDR3 protein. The table includes about 600,000 distinct CDR3 sequences, less than 25% detected once. After removal of 4 bases from V and 7 bases from J, the junction contained 9 bases not matched to a gene. The CDR3 sequence is 14 residues long. The germline V gene has CDR1 SGDLS and CDR2 YYNGEE. Input material: CD8+ T cells from PBMCs. J is TRBJ1-1 and V is TRBV9; 8 nucleotides agree with TRBD1. The sequence was collected from a human donor in good health (CMV status not recorded). Some clones in this sample may be carry-over from other donors' samples. As DNA, the CDR3 is TGTGCCAGCAGCCCTATGGGACAGGCTGTTGAAGCTTTCTTT. Protein product: CASSPMGQAVEAFF.